One sample yielded the 7 T cell receptor beta chains listed below, sequenced in a study of blood T cell repertoires in COVID-19. Generated by immunoSEQ multiplex PCR, the TCRdb table keeps only in-frame clones and is missing some. The profile shows approximately 200,000 clones, 90% of them singletons. Sequences were obtained from PBMCs or T cells enriched from blood (not recorded which). The source is a man aged 25 to 45 who had recovered from COVID-19.

The rearrangement joins TRBV15 to TRBJ2-1; D is perhaps TRBD1 (5 bases). Germline CDR1 reads LNHNV; CDR2 reads YYDKDF (reference sequence). This CDR3 is built from 15 residues. V lost 1 base, J lost 3 bases, and 10 bases lay in between. The CDR3 DNA is TGTGCCACCAGCAGAGGACAGTTAAACTACAATGAGCAGTTCTTC. Its protein product is CATSRGQLNYNEQFF. The complete variable domain, with remaining parts taken from reference TRBV15 and TRBJ2-1, reads DAMVIQNPRYQVTQFGKPVTLSCSQTLNHNVMYWYQQKSSQAPKLLFHYYDKDFNNEADTPDNFQSRRPNTSFCFLDIRSPGLGDTAMYLCATSRGQLNYNEQFFGPGTRLTVL.

In its sample, this clone was seen a few times. The rearrangement joins TRBV7-8 to TRBJ2-2, with 9 bases identical to TRBD1. V lost 4 bases, J lost 7 bases, and 10 bases stayed unmatched. Germline V CDR1 and CDR2: SGHVS, FQNEAQ. The CDR3 is 16 residues long. The CDR3 sequence is CASSSSAGQGIGELFF. For the CDR3, the DNA is TGTGCCAGCAGCTCCTCTGCGGGACAGGGCATCGGGGAGCTGTTTTTT.

This clone was observed once. This CDR3 is CASSVGLAGELRDEQYF. The DNA of the CDR3 is TGTGCCAGCAGCGTAGGCCTAGCGGGAGAGTTACGCGACGAGCAGTACTTC. The genes are TRBV9 and TRBJ2-7; 10 nucleotides align to TRBD2. This CDR3 is 17 amino acids long. The J segment lost 5 bases and the V segment lost 0 bases, leaving 11 bases of the junction unmatched. Germline V lookup: CDR1 SGDLS, CDR2 YYNGEE. Supplemented by reference TRBV9 and TRBJ2-7, the full variable domain reads DSGVTQTPKHLITATGQRVTLRCSPRSGDLSVYWYQQSLDQGLQFLIQYYNGEERAKGNILERFSAQQFPDLHSELNLSSLELGDSALYFCASSVGLAGELRDEQYFGPGTRLTVT.

The chain recombines TRBV5-1 with TRBJ1-1, with D uncertain. The CDR3 has 13 amino acids. V gave up 3 bases and J gave up 1 base, with 7 bases separating them. Germline lookup yields CDR1 SGHRS and CDR2 YFSETQ. The CDR3 region has the DNA TGCGCCAGCAGCTCCAACACGAACACTGAAGCTTTCTTT. Protein product: CASSSNTNTEAFF.

The CDR3 loop reads CAWSVRRPTGSYGYTF. Written as DNA, the CDR3 is TGTGCCTGGAGTGTAAGAAGACCGACAGGGAGCTATGGCTACACCTTC. The chain combines TRBV30 with TRBJ1-2; the match to TRBD1 covers 7 bases. V gave up 0 bases and J gave up 4 bases; unmatched junction bases: 11. The CDR3 spans 16 residues. Looked up from germline, CDR1 is GTSNPN and CDR2 is SVGIG (reference sequence).

This chain uses TRBV2 with TRBJ1-2; 8 bases are a match to TRBD1. In germline, CDR1 is SNHLY, CDR2 FYNNEI. This CDR3 has 12 amino acids. V shed 5 bases and J 8 bases; nucleotides not matched to a gene: 4. CDR3 sequence: CASSYGQGGYTF. The CDR3 nucleotides read TGTGCCAGCAGTTATGGACAGGGAGGCTACACCTTC.

The V and J genes are TRBV7-6 and TRBJ1-1; 9 nucleotides match TRBD1. V lost 2 bases and J lost 4; bases outside the gene matches: 8. Germline V lookup: CDR1 SGHVS, CDR2 FNYEAQ. The CDR3 has 16 residues. The CDR3 nucleotides are TGTGCCAGCAGCTTAACGGGACAGGGCCCGATCACTGAAGCTTTCTTT. Translating it yields CASSLTGQGPITEAFF. Supplemented by reference TRBV7-6 and TRBJ1-1, the full variable domain reads GAGVSQSPRYKVTKRGQDVALRCDPISGHVSLYWYRQALGQGPEFLTYFNYEAQQDKSGLPNDRFSAERPEGSISTLTIQRTEQRDSAMYRCASSLTGQGPITEAFFGQGTRLTVV.